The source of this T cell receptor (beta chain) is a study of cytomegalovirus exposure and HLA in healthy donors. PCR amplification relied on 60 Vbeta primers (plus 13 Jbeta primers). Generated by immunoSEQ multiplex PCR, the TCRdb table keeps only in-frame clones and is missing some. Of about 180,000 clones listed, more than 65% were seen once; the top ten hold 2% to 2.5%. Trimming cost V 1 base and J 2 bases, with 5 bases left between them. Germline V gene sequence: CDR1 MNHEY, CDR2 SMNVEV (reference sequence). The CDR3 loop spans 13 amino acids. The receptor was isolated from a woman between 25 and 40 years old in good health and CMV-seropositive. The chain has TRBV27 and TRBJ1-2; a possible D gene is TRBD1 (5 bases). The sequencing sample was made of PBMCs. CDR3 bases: TGTGCCAGCAGTTTATACAGGAACTATGGCTACACCTTC. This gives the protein CASSLYRNYGYTF.